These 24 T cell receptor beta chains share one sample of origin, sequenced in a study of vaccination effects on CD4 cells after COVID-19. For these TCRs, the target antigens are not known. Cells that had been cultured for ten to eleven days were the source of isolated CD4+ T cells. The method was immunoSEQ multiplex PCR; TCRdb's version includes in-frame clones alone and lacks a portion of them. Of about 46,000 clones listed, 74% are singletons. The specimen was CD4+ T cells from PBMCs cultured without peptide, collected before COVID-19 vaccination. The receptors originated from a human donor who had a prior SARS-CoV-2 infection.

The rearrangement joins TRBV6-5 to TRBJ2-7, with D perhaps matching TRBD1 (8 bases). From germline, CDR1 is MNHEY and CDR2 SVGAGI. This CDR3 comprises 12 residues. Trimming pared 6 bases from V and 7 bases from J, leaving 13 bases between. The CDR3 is CASRNRGGEQYF. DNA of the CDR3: TGTGCCAGCAGAAACAGGGGGGGAGAGCAGTACTTC.

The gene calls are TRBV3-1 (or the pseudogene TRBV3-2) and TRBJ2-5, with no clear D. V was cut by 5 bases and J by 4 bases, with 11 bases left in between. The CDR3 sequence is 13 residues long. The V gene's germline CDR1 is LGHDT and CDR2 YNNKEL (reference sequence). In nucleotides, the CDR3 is TGTGCCAGCAGCTACTACGGTGGAGAGACCCAGTACTTC. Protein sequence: CASSYYGGETQYF.

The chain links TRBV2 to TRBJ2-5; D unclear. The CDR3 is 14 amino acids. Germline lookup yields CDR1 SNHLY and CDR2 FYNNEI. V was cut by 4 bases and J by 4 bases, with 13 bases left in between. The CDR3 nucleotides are TGTGCCAGCAGTGCTACAGTACATGGAGAGACCCAGTACTTC. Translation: CASSATVHGETQYF. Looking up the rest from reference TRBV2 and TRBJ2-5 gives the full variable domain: EPEVTQTPSHQVTQMGQEVILRCVPISNHLYFYWYRQILGQKVEFLVSFYNNEISEKSEIFDDQFSVERPDGSNFTLKIRSTKLEDSAMYFCASSATVHGETQYFGPGTRLLVL.

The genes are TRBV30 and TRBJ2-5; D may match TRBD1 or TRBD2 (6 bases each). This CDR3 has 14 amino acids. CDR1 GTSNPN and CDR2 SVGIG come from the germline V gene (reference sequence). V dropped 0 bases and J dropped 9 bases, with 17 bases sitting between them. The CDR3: CAWSVGGGNAAQYF. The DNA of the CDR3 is TGTGCCTGGAGTGTCGGGGGCGGGAATGCGGCCCAGTACTTC. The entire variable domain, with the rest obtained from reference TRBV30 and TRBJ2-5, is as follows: SQTIHQWPATLVQPVGSPLSLECTVEGTSNPNLYWYRQAAGRGLQLLFYSVGIGQISSEVPQNLSASRPQDRQFILSSKKLLLSDSGFYLCAWSVGGGNAAQYFGPGTRLLVL.

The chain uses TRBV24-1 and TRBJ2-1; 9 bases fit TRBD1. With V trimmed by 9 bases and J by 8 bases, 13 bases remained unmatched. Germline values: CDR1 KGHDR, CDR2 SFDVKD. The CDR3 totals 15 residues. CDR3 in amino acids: CATLGGQGELDEQFF. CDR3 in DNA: TGTGCCACCCTGGGGGGACAGGGAGAGTTGGATGAGCAGTTCTTC.

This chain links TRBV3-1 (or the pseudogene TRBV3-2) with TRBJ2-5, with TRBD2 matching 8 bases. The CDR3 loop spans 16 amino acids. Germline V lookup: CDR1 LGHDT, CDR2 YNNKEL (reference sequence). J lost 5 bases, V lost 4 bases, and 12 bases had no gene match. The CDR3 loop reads CASSPRGGRAMETQYF. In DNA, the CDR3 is TGTGCCAGCAGCCCCCGGGGGGGGAGGGCCATGGAGACCCAGTACTTC.

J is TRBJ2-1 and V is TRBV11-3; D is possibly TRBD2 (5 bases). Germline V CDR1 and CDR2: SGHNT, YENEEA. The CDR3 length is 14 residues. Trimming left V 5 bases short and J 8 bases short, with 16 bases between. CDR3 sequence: CASSPRGPWDEQFF. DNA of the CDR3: TGTGCCAGCAGCCCCCGCGGGCCTTGGGATGAGCAGTTCTTC. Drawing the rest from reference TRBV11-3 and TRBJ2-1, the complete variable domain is EAGVVQSPRYKIIEKKQPVAFWCNPISGHNTLYWYLQNLGQGPELLIRYENEEAVDDSQLPKDRFSAERLKGVDSTLKIQPAELGDSAVYLCASSPRGPWDEQFFGPGTRLTVL.

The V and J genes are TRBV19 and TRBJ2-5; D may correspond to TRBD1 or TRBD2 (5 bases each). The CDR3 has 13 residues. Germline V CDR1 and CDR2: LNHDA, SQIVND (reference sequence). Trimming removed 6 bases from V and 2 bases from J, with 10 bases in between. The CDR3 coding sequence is TGTGCCAGTAGCGGGGACGGACAAGAGACCCAGTACTTC. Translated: CASSGDGQETQYF. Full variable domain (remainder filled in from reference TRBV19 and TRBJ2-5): DGGITQSPKYLFRKEGQNVTLSCEQNLNHDAMYWYRQDPGQGLRLIYYSQIVNDFQKGDIAEGYSVSREKKESFPLTVTSAQKNPTAFYLCASSGDGQETQYFGPGTRLLVL.

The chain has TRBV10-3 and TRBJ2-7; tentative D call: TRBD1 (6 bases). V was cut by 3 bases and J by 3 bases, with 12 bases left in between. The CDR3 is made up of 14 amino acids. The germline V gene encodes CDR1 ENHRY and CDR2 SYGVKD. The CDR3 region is CAISDRGIRYEQYF. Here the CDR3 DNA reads TGTGCCATCAGTGATAGGGGGATCCGCTACGAGCAGTACTTC.

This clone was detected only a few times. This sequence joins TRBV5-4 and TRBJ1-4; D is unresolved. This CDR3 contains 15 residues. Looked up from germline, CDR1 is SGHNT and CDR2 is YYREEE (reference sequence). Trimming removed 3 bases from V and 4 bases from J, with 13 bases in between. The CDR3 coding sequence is TGTGCCAGCAGCTCGGCCGAAAACTTTAATGAAAAACTGTTTTTT. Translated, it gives CASSSAENFNEKLFF. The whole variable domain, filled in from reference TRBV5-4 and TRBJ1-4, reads ETGVTQSPTHLIKTRGQQVTLRCSSQSGHNTVSWYQQALGQGPQFIFQYYREEENGRGNFPPRFSGLQFPNYSSELNVNALELDDSALYLCASSSAENFNEKLFFGSGTQLSVL.

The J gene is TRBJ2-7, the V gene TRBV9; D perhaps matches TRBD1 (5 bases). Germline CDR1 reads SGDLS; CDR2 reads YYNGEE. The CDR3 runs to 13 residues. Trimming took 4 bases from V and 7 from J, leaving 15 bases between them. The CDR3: CASSLTVDGEQYF. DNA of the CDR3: TGTGCCAGCAGCCTGACAGTGGATGGGGAGCAGTACTTC.

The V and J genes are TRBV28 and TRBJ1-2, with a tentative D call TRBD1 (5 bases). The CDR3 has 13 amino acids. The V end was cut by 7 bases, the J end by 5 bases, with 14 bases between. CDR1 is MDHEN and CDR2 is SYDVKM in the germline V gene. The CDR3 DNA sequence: TGTGCCAGCACCTGGGGGGGACGGTATGGCTACACCTTC. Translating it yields CASTWGGRYGYTF.

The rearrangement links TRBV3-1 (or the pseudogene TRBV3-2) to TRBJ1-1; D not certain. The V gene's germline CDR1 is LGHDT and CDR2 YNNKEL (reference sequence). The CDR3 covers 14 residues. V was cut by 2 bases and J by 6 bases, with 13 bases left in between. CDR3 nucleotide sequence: TGTGCCAGCAGCCAAATAATGGGGTGGGCTGAAGCTTTCTTT. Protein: CASSQIMGWAEAFF.

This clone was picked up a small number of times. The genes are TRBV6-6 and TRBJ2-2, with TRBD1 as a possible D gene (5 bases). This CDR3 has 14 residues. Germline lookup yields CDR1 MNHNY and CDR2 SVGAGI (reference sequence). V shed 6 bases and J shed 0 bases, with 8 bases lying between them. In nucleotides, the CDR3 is TGTGCCAGCAGGATGACAGCGAACACCGGGGAGCTGTTTTTT. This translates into CASRMTANTGELFF.

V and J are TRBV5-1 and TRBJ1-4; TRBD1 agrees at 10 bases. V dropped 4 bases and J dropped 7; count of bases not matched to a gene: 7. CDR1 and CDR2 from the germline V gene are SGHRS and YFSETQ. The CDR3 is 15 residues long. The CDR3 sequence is CASSRTGTGVEKLFF. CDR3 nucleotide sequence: TGCGCCAGCAGCCGAACTGGGACAGGGGTTGAAAAACTGTTTTTT.

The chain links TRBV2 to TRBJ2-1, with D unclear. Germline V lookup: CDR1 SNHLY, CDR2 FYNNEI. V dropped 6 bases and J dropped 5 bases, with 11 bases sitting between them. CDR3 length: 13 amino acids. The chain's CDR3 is CASSLESHNEQFF. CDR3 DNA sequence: TGTGCCAGCAGCCTAGAGTCTCACAATGAGCAGTTCTTC.

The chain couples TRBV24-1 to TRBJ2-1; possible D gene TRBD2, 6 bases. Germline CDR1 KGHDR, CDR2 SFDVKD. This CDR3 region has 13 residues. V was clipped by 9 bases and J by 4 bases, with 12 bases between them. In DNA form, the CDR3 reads TGTGCCACCGGCGCTAGCGATTACAATGAGCAGTTCTTC. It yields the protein CATGASDYNEQFF.

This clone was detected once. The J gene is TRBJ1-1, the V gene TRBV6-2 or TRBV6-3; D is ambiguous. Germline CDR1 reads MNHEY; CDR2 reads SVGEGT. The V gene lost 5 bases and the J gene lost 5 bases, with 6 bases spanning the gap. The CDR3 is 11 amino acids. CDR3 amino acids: CASSLGTEAFF. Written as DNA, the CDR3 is TGTGCCAGCAGTCTAGGTACTGAAGCTTTCTTT.

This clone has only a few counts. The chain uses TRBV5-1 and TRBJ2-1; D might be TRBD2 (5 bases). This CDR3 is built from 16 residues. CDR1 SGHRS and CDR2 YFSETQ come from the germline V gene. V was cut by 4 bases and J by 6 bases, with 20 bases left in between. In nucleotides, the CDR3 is TGCGCCAGCAGCCCTAGGGAGACAAGACTAAGCAATGAGCAGTTCTTC. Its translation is CASSPRETRLSNEQFF.

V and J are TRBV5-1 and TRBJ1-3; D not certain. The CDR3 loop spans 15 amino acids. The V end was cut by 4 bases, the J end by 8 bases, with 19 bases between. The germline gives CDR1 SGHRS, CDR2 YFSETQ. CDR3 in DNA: TGCGCCAGCAGCGTAGGAGGAGGCGGGTTTGACACCATATATTTT. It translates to CASSVGGGGFDTIYF.

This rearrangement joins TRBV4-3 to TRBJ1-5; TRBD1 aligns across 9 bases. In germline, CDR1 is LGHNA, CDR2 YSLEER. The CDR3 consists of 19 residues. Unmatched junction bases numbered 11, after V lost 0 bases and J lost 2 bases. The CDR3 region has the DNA TGCGCCAGCAGCCAAGATCCTTCGGGGACAGGGACCGGCAATCAGCCCCAGCATTTT. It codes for CASSQDPSGTGTGNQPQHF.

The chain's CDR3 is CASSLALLPVYGYTF. Here the CDR3 DNA reads TGTGCCAGCAGCTTAGCGCTCCTCCCCGTCTATGGCTACACCTTC. V is TRBV7-2 and J is TRBJ1-2; unclear D gene. Germline V lookup: CDR1 SGHTA, CDR2 FQGNSA. This CDR3 is built from 15 residues. V was cut by 0 bases and J by 4 bases, with 12 bases left in between.

CDR3 DNA: TGTGCCAGCTCACCATTAGACGGGGGAGACTACAATGAGCAGTTCTTC. Translation gives CASSPLDGGDYNEQFF. This sequence joins TRBV18 and TRBJ2-1, with D possibly being TRBD2 (6 bases). The germline CDR1 and CDR2 sequences are KGHSH and LQKENI. The CDR3 runs 16 residues. V dropped 2 bases and J dropped 3 bases, with 14 bases sitting between them. Using reference TRBV18 and TRBJ2-1 for the parts outside the CDR3, the full variable domain is NAGVMQNPRHLVRRRGQEARLRCSPMKGHSHVYWYRQLPEEGLKFMVYLQKENIIDESGMPKERFSAEFPKEGPSILRIQQVVRGDSAAYFCASSPLDGGDYNEQFFGPGTRLTVL.

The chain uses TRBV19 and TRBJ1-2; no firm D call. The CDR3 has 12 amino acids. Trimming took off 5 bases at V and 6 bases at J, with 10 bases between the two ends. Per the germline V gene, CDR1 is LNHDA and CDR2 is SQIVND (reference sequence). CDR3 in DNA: TGTGCCAGTAGTGTAAGGGAGGATGGCTACACCTTC. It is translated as CASSVREDGYTF.